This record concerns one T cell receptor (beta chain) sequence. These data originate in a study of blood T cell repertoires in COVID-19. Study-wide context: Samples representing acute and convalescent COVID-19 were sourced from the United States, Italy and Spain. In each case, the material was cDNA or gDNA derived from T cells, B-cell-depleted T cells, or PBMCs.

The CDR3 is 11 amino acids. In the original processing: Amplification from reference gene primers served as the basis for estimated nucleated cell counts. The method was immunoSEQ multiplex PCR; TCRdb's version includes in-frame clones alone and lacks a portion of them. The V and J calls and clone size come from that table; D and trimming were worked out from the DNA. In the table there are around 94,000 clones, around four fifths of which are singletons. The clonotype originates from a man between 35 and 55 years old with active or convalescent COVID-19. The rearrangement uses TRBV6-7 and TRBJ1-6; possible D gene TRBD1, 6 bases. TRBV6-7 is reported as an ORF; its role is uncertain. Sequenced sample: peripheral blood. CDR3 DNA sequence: TGTCAGGGGCCCGTTAATTCACCCCTCCACTTT. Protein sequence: CQGPVNSPLHF.